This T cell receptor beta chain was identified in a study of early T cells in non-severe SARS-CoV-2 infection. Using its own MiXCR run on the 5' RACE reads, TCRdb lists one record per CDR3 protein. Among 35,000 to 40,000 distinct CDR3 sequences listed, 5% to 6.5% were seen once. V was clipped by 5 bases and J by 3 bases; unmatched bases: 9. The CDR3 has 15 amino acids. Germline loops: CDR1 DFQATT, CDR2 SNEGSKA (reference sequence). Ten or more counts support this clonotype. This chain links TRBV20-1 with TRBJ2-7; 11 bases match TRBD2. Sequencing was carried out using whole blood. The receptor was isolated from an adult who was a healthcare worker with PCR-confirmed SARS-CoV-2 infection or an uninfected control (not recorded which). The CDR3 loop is CSAGGTSGQDYEQYF. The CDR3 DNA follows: TGCAGTGCTGGAGGGACTAGCGGCCAAGACTACGAGCAGTACTTC.